The present T cell receptor (beta chain) was sequenced within a study of T cell repertoires in aging, cancer and after chemotherapy. Study summary: Six age groups, ranging from 30 or younger to 70 or older, included the donors.

A mixed TRB-A/B primer pool amplified rearranged TRB by multiplex touch-down PCR. TCRdb itself ran the multiplex PCR reads through MiXCR, one entry per CDR3 protein. This sample yields approximately 5,000 distinct CDR3 sequences, of which under 40% are seen a single time; approximately 50% belongs to the top ten. Turning to this clonotype: The antigen is not known.

The length of the CDR3 is 14 residues. CDR1 ENHRY and CDR2 SYGVKD come from the germline V gene. V dropped 7 bases and J dropped 4 bases, with 16 bases sitting between them. General observations from the study: Healthy donors lost TCR diversity with age mainly through richness, cancer patients through richness and evenness.

The template was genomic DNA from peripheral blood, not RNA. The receptor's source is a human donor with a blood cancer. Sequenced material: blood. The rearrangement uses TRBV10-3 and TRBJ1-2; D perhaps matches TRBD1 (6 bases). The chain's CDR3 is CAINWGQGGYGYTF. The CDR3 bases are TGTGCCATCAACTGGGGGCAGGGAGGCTATGGCTACACCTTC.